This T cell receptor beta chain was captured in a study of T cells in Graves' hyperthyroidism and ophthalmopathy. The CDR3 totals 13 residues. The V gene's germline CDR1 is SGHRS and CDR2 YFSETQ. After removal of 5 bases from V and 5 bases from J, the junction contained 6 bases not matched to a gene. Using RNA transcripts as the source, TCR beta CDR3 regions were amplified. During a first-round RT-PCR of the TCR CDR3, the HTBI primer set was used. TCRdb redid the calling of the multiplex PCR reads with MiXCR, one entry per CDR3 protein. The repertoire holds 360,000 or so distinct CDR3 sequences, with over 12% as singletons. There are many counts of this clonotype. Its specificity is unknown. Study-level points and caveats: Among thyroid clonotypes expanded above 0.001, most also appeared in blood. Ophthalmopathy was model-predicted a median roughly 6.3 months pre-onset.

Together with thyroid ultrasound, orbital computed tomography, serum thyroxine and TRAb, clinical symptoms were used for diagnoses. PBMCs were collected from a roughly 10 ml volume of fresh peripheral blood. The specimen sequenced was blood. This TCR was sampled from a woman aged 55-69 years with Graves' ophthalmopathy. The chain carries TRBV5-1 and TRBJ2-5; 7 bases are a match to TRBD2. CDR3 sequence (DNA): TGCGCCAGCAGGTGGGAGGGCCTCGAGACCCAGTACTTC. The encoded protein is CASRWEGLETQYF.